This entry concerns a single T cell receptor beta chain. The J segment lost 9 bases and the V segment lost 4 bases, leaving 7 bases of the junction unmatched. CDR1 is SEHNR and CDR2 is FQNEAQ in the germline V gene (reference sequence). CDR3 length: 13 residues. The data stem from a study of blood T cell repertoires in COVID-19. About the research overall: Italy, Spain and the United States were the sources of the convalescent and acute COVID-19 samples. Sources were T cells, B-cell-depleted T cells, or PBMCs; the material itself was cDNA or gDNA.

The authors' processing: By means of reference gene primer amplification, nucleated cell counts were estimated. The table came from immunoSEQ multiplex PCR; TCRdb's copy has only in-frame clones and leaves some out. V and J calls and clone size are copied from that table; D and trimming were computed from the DNA. This table has 84,000 or so clones, 85% appearing once. The chain is built from TRBV7-9 and TRBJ1-1; 8 nucleotides align to TRBD1. This receptor was taken from a man older than 75 with active or convalescent COVID-19. Sequencing used peripheral blood. The CDR3 loop reads CASSSSRTGQAFF. The CDR3 DNA is TGTGCCAGCAGCTCGAGCCGGACAGGGCAAGCTTTCTTT.